Reported below is one T cell receptor beta chain. Its target is unknown. The sample is drawn from a study of cytotoxic CD8 clonotypes in ibrutinib-treated CLL. Study-level points and caveats: Clonality (at baseline) was higher than in age-matched healthy donors and tracked circulating CD8+ T-cell counts. Lymph node repertoires were not studied, and sampling times were unmatched.

Deep sequencing aimed at 1 in 200,000 to 1 in 1 million T cells' resolution. The table came from immunoSEQ multiplex PCR; TCRdb's copy has only in-frame clones and leaves some out. The sample includes 130,000 or so clones, roughly 80% seen only once; the top ten take approximately 28%. The CDR3 is 12 residues long. Germline V gene lookup returns CDR1 SGHRS and CDR2 YFSETQ. V dropped 4 bases and J dropped 2 bases, with 6 bases sitting between them. This material consisted of PBMCs, taken after 12 months of ibrutinib treatment. The chain recombines TRBV5-1 with TRBJ1-2; D remains ambiguous. The sequence was obtained from a human donor with chronic lymphocytic leukemia. The CDR3 DNA sequence: TGCGCCAGCAGCCAGGACAACTATGGCTACACCTTC. Its translation: CASSQDNYGYTF.